This T cell receptor (beta chain) was captured in a study of blood T cell repertoires in COVID-19. Study in general: Samples of COVID-19 (acute and convalescent) were obtained from the United States, Italy and Spain. The analysed material was cDNA or gDNA that came from T cells, B-cell-depleted T cells, or PBMCs.

The length of the CDR3 is 13 residues. V lost 5 bases to trimming and J lost 5 bases; unmatched junction nucleotides: 5. Authors' data handling: Reference gene primer amplification yielded estimated nucleated cell counts. TCRdb's table, derived via immunoSEQ multiplex PCR, lists solely in-frame clones and lacks some. Clone size and the V and J calls come from that table; the DNA yielded D and trimming. The sample comprises some 200,000 clones, more than 75% of which are singletons, and roughly 4.5% rests with the top ten. This clonotype was obtained from a man in his forties or fifties with acute or convalescent COVID-19. This rearrangement joins TRBV12-3 or TRBV12-4 to TRBJ1-1; TRBD1 agrees at 7 bases. The sequencing sample was made of peripheral blood. The CDR3 reads CASSGARGTEAFF. The CDR3 coding sequence is TGTGCCAGCAGTGGGGCCAGGGGGACTGAAGCTTTCTTT.